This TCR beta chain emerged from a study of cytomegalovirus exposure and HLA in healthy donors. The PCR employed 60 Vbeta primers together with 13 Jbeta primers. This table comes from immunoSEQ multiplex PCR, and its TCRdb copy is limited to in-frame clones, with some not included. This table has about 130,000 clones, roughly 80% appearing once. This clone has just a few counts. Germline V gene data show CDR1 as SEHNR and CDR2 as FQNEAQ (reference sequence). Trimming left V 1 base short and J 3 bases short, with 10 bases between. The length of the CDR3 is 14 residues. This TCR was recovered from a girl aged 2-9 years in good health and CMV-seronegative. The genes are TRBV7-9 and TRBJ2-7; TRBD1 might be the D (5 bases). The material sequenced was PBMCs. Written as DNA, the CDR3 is TGTGCCAGCAGCTTAGAACAGGTCGTCTACGAGCAGTACTTC. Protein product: CASSLEQVVYEQYF.